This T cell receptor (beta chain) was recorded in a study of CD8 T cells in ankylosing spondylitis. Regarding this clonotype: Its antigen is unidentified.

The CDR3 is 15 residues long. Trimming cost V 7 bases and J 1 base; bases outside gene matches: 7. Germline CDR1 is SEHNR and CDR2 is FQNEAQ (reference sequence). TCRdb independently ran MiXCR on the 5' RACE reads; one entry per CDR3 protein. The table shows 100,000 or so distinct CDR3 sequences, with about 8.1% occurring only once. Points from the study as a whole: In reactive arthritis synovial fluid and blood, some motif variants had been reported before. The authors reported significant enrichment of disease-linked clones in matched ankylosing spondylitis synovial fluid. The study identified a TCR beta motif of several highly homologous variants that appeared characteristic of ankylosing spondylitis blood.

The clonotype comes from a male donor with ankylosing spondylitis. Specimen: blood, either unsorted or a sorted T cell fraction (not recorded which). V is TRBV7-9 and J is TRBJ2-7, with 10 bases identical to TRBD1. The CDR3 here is CASIEDRGYSYEQYF. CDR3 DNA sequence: TGTGCCAGCATAGAGGACAGGGGGTATTCCTACGAGCAGTACTTC.